One sample yielded the 24 T cell receptor beta chains listed below, sequenced in a study of blood T cell repertoires in COVID-19. Using immunoSEQ multiplex PCR, the repertoire was profiled, and TCRdb retains in-frame clones only, with some absent. The sample contains about 130,000 clones, around 86% of which appear only once. The sample taken for sequencing was peripheral blood. The receptors were sampled from a man aged 35-49 years with active or convalescent COVID-19.

This clone occurred once. The chain links TRBV2 to TRBJ1-2; D remains unclear. Germline V CDR1 and CDR2: SNHLY, FYNNEI. This CDR3 has 16 residues. Deletions cut 0 bases from V and 4 bases from J, with 15 bases between. CDR3 amino acids: CASSEALKGVPYGYTF. The CDR3, as DNA: TGTGCCAGCAGTGAAGCCCTGAAGGGAGTCCCCTATGGCTACACCTTC.

CDR3 in DNA: TGTGCCATCAGTGGGAACAGGGGGCACTACGAGCAGTACTTC. It encodes CAISGNRGHYEQYF. The chain employs TRBV10-3 and TRBJ2-7; 9 bases map to TRBD1. The V gene's germline CDR1 is ENHRY and CDR2 SYGVKD. V was clipped by 4 bases and J by 3 bases; unmatched bases: 4. The CDR3 contains 14 residues.

J is TRBJ2-3 and V is TRBV6-4; 15 bases line up with TRBD2. This CDR3 comprises 19 residues. Unmatched junction bases numbered 9, after V lost 4 bases and J lost 1 base. Per germline, CDR1 MRHNA and CDR2 SNTAGT. DNA for the CDR3: TGTGCCAGCAGTGGGTGGGGACTAGCGGGGGGAAGGGGCACAGATACGCAGTATTTT. This encodes CASSGWGLAGGRGTDTQYF.

In this sample, this clone turned up a few times. This chain connects TRBV6-1 to TRBJ2-7, with a weak D call TRBD1 (5 bases). Trimming shortened V by 2 bases and J by 4 bases, and 18 bases separated the two germline ends. Germline V lookup: CDR1 MNHNS, CDR2 SASEGT. The CDR3 has 16 residues. The CDR3 reads CASSEPHTPGLYEQYF. CDR3 sequence (DNA): TGTGCCAGCAGTGAACCCCACACCCCAGGGCTTTACGAGCAGTACTTC.

The sample holds one count of this clone. J is TRBJ1-2 and V is TRBV7-2, with 7 bases that match TRBD1. Trimming at V came to 1 base and at J to 8 bases, leaving 7 bases not matched to a gene. Per the germline V gene, CDR1 is SGHTA and CDR2 is FQGNSA. The CDR3 has 14 amino acids. This chain's CDR3 is CASSLDQGVRGYTF. Written as DNA, the CDR3 is TGTGCCAGCAGCTTAGACCAGGGGGTACGGGGCTACACCTTC. Full variable domain (remainder filled in from reference TRBV7-2 and TRBJ1-2): GAGVSQSPSNKVTEKGKDVELRCDPISGHTALYWYRQSLGQGLEFLIYFQGNSAPDKSGLPSDRFSAERTGGSVSTLTIQRTQQEDSAVYLCASSLDQGVRGYTFGSGTRLTVV.

V and J are TRBV25-1 and TRBJ2-3; perhaps TRBD1 as D (5 bases). CDR1 MGHDK and CDR2 SYGVNS come from the germline V gene. V was shortened by 3 bases and J by 2 bases, with 9 bases between the two germline ends. This CDR3 comprises 14 residues. The DNA of the CDR3 is TGTGCCAGCAGTGATACAGGCTTCACAGATACGCAGTATTTT. It yields the protein CASSDTGFTDTQYF.

CDR3 in DNA: TGTGCCAGCAGCTTCCAGGGAGGCAATGAGCAGTTCTTC. This translates into CASSFQGGNEQFF. V and J are TRBV5-5 and TRBJ2-1; D might be TRBD2 (6 bases). The ends were cut back, 2 bases at V and 6 bases at J, with 9 bases in the middle. The CDR3 contains 13 residues. CDR1 SGHKS and CDR2 YYEKEE come from the germline V gene (reference sequence). Variable domain in full (rest from reference TRBV5-5 and TRBJ2-1): DAGVTQSPTHLIKTRGQQVTLRCSPISGHKSVSWYQQVLGQGPQFIFQYYEKEERGRGNFPDRFSARQFPNYSSELNVNALLLGDSALYLCASSFQGGNEQFFGPGTRLTVL.

This clone was counted a single time. CDR3 bases: TGTGCCAGCAGCCAGAGGGAAATCAACACTGAAGCTTTCTTT. It yields the protein CASSQREINTEAFF. V gene TRBV11-2 combines with J gene TRBJ1-1, with no clear D. Trimming shortened V by 5 bases and J by 2 bases, and 12 bases separated the two germline ends. The CDR3 consists of 14 residues. Germline-derived CDR1 and CDR2 are SGHAT and FQNNGV.

The chain combines TRBV7-6 with TRBJ2-1, with no clear D. The CDR3 totals 11 residues. Germline V gives CDR1 SGHVS, CDR2 FNYEAQ. V gave up 6 bases and J gave up 6 bases, with 6 bases separating them. CDR3 protein: CASSFGNEQFF. For the CDR3, the DNA is TGTGCCAGCAGTTTCGGCAATGAGCAGTTCTTC.

The chain uses TRBV5-1 and TRBJ2-2; possibly TRBD2 for D (5 bases). Trimming removed 2 bases from V and 6 bases from J, with 11 bases in between. The germline V gene encodes CDR1 SGHRS and CDR2 YFSETQ. CDR3 length: 14 residues. The CDR3 here is CASSLSGDAGELFF. The CDR3 DNA follows: TGCGCCAGCAGCTTATCCGGGGATGCCGGGGAGCTGTTTTTT.

With respect to this clone: Mismatch with germline at one junction end may stem from a read error. This chain uses TRBV7-2 with TRBJ2-5; D possibly corresponds to TRBD2 (5 bases). CDR3 length: 15 residues. Germline V gene lookup returns CDR1 SGHTA and CDR2 FQGNSA. The CDR3 bases are TGTGCCAGCAGCCTAGCTGGTGACTACTGGGAGACCCAGTACTTC. Its translation is CASSLAGDYWETQYF.

J is TRBJ2-1 and V is TRBV6-5, with D unclear. This CDR3 is 12 amino acids long. The germline CDR1 and CDR2 sequences are MNHEY and SVGAGI. The V and J ends lost 5 bases and 10 bases respectively, with 12 bases between them. The CDR3, as DNA: TGTGCCAGCAGTACCGGGTTCGGGGAGCAGTTCTTC. Protein product: CASSTGFGEQFF.

Only one count was recorded for this clone. The V and J genes are TRBV21-1 and TRBJ2-2; the table's TRBD2 call for D was not verified on the DNA. TRBV21-1 is shown as a pseudogene. The CDR3 spans 16 residues. The CDR3 DNA is TGTGCCAGCAGCGCGCCGGGACTAGGGCGTTTGCGGGAGCTGTTTTTT. Translated, it gives CASSAPGLGRLRELFF.

The CDR3 spells CASSLSTGTYEQYF. The CDR3 DNA reads TGTGCCAGCAGTTTATCGACAGGGACCTACGAGCAGTACTTC. V gene TRBV27 combines with J gene TRBJ2-7; TRBD1 agrees at 7 bases. The CDR3 extends over 14 amino acids. V lost 0 bases and J lost 2; bases outside the gene matches: 1. The germline CDR1 and CDR2 sequences are MNHEY and SMNVEV (reference sequence).

The V and J genes are TRBV4-3 and TRBJ1-4, with D perhaps matching TRBD1 (5 bases). The CDR3 is made up of 16 amino acids. V was cut by 1 base and J by 3 bases, with 12 bases left in between. The germline gives CDR1 LGHNA, CDR2 YSLEER. The CDR3 protein is CASSQGRETANEKLFF. The CDR3 region has the DNA TGCGCCAGCAGCCAAGGCCGGGAGACAGCTAATGAAAAACTGTTTTTT.

This clone has just one count. The chain is built from TRBV12-3 or TRBV12-4 and TRBJ2-7, with 8 bases matching TRBD1. The length of the CDR3 is 12 residues. The V and J ends lost 8 bases and 5 bases, in that order; junction bases with no gene match: 5. CDR3 sequence (DNA): TGTGCCAGCGCGGACAGGGCCCACGAGCAGTACTTC. It is translated as CASADRAHEQYF.

The chain is built from TRBV11-3 and TRBJ1-1; D might be TRBD1 (5 bases). The CDR3 is made up of 14 amino acids. Germline V gene sequence: CDR1 SGHNT, CDR2 YENEEA. V lost 2 bases, J lost 1 base, and 8 bases lay in between. The CDR3 here is CASSLRGPNTEAFF. The CDR3 nucleotides read TGTGCCAGCAGCTTAAGGGGCCCGAACACTGAAGCTTTCTTT. The variable domain in full, completed from reference TRBV11-3 and TRBJ1-1, reads EAGVVQSPRYKIIEKKQPVAFWCNPISGHNTLYWYLQNLGQGPELLIRYENEEAVDDSQLPKDRFSAERLKGVDSTLKIQPAELGDSAVYLCASSLRGPNTEAFFGQGTRLTVV.

This sequence joins TRBV7-9 and TRBJ2-7; tentatively, D is TRBD2 (5 bases). V gave up 2 bases and J gave up 6 bases, with 14 bases separating them. CDR1 is SEHNR, CDR2 FQNEAQ, per germline (reference sequence). The CDR3 has 14 amino acids. The CDR3 is CASSLNALLGEQYF. The CDR3 DNA follows: TGTGCCAGCAGCTTAAATGCCTTACTAGGCGAGCAGTACTTC.

This clone was counted once. This chain links TRBV6-5 with TRBJ1-2; the D gene is possibly TRBD1 (6 bases). Germline V gives CDR1 MNHEY, CDR2 SVGAGI. Between the trimmed V and J ends, which lost 6 bases and 8 bases, there was a span of 22 bases. The CDR3 runs to 15 residues. The CDR3 DNA reads as TGTGCCAGCAGCCACCCTCGGGCGGGGGCGGACGGCTACACCTTC. Protein sequence: CASSHPRAGADGYTF.

The rearrangement links TRBV5-1 to TRBJ2-5; 9 nucleotides line up with TRBD1. After removal of 1 base from V and 2 bases from J, the junction contained 9 bases not matched to a gene. The CDR3 totals 17 residues. CDR1 and CDR2 from the germline V gene are SGHRS and YFSETQ. This chain's CDR3 is CASSLLPPDRGQETQYF. The CDR3 coding sequence is TGCGCCAGCAGCTTGCTCCCACCCGACAGGGGGCAAGAGACCCAGTACTTC.

V gene TRBV6-2 or TRBV6-3 combines with J gene TRBJ2-1; no clear D gene. V lost 6 bases and J lost 2, with 17 bases in between. Germline V gene data show CDR1 as MNHEY and CDR2 as SVGEGT. This CDR3 is 16 amino acids long. DNA of the CDR3: TGTGCCAGCAGCCCTAAGTACCAGGTGACCTACAATGAGCAGTTCTTC. Its translation: CASSPKYQVTYNEQFF.

The chain recombines TRBV7-9 with TRBJ1-3, with D possibly matching TRBD1 (5 bases). Germline V gene data show CDR1 as SEHNR and CDR2 as FQNEAQ (reference sequence). V was clipped by 1 base and J by 3 bases, with 7 bases between them. The CDR3 length is 14 residues. CDR3 region: CASSLDGGGNTIYF. The CDR3 coding sequence is TGTGCCAGCAGCTTAGACGGGGGTGGAAACACCATATATTTT.

This clone was seen only a few times. The V gene is TRBV29-1, the J gene TRBJ2-1; TRBD2 aligns across 11 bases. CDR1 and CDR2 from the germline V gene are SQVTM and ANQGSEA. The CDR3 covers 16 residues. V trimming: 2 bases; J trimming: 2 bases; junction bases outside the gene matches: 5. The CDR3 region has the DNA TGCAGCGTTGAACCACCACTAGCGGGAGCCTACAATGAGCAGTTCTTC. This codes for CSVEPPLAGAYNEQFF.

The chain joins TRBV27 to TRBJ2-2; TRBD1 matches at 7 bases. Losses at the gene ends were 3 bases for V and 3 bases for J; bases not matched to a gene: 4. CDR3 length: 15 residues. Germline values: CDR1 MNHEY, CDR2 SMNVEV (reference sequence). CDR3 sequence: CASSLGQTYTGELFF. The CDR3 DNA follows: TGTGCCAGCAGTTTGGGACAGACTTACACCGGGGAGCTGTTTTTT.